Below are 29 T cell receptor beta chains sequenced from a single sample in a study of shared clonotypes between healthy human individuals. Repertoires were generated with immunoSEQ multiplex PCR, while TCRdb's copy carries only in-frame clones and drops some. The sample has hundreds of thousands of clones, approximately 71% seen once. Sequencing was performed on PBMCs. These receptors came from a woman aged 40 to 50 in good health. Some clones in this sample may be carry-over from other donors' samples.

This clone showed up just a few times. The genes are TRBV28 and TRBJ1-4; D perhaps matches TRBD1 (5 bases). V was shortened by 6 bases and J by 7 bases, with 24 bases between the two germline ends. Germline CDR1 reads MDHEN; CDR2 reads SYDVKM. This CDR3 has 17 residues. The CDR3: CASSLRIFGARREKLFF. CDR3 nucleotide sequence: TGTGCCAGCAGCCTACGGATTTTTGGGGCGCGTCGTGAAAAACTGTTTTTT.

This clone appeared many times. Distinct nucleotide sequences in the sample also encode this CDR3. V usage is TRBV18 and J usage is TRBJ2-1; TRBD2 is a possible D gene (5 bases). The CDR3 runs 12 residues. V was shortened by 3 bases and J by 10 bases, with 10 bases between the two germline ends. Germline-derived CDR1 and CDR2 are KGHSH and LQKENI. In DNA, the CDR3 is TGTGCCAGCTCACCTGGTCGGGGAGAGCAGTTCTTC. This codes for CASSPGRGEQFF.

This sequence joins TRBV10-1 and TRBJ1-1, with 8 bases matching TRBD1. The CDR3 is 17 residues long. CDR1 is WNHNN, CDR2 SYGVQD, per germline (reference sequence). Trimming removed 7 bases from V and 0 bases from J; junction bases left unmatched: 13. CDR3 nucleotide sequence: TGCGCCAGCACAGACTATCTCAGGGGGCATTTGAACACTGAAGCTTTCTTT. Encoded protein: CASTDYLRGHLNTEAFF.

The chain combines TRBV10-3 with TRBJ2-5, with TRBD2 as a possible D gene (5 bases). The germline V and J ends were trimmed by 0 bases and 4 bases, with 6 bases remaining between them. This CDR3 spans 13 amino acids. Germline CDR1 ENHRY, CDR2 SYGVKD. The CDR3 sequence: CAISESGVETQYF. The CDR3 DNA is TGTGCCATCAGTGAGTCCGGGGTAGAGACCCAGTACTTC.

This clone appeared once. The rearrangement uses TRBV29-1 and TRBJ2-5; D assignment may be TRBD1 or TRBD2 (5 bases each). The CDR3 has 14 amino acids. CDR1 is SQVTM and CDR2 is ANQGSEA in the germline V gene. V dropped 4 bases and J dropped 5 bases, with 17 bases sitting between them. The chain's CDR3 is CSVALGAGMETQYF. CDR3 bases: TGCAGCGTTGCCCTCGGGGCAGGGATGGAGACCCAGTACTTC.

The genes are TRBV15 and TRBJ2-1; 13 nucleotides align to TRBD2. Germline V gene data show CDR1 as LNHNV and CDR2 as YYDKDF (reference sequence). This CDR3 contains 16 residues. V gave up 7 bases and J gave up 5 bases; unmatched junction bases: 8. The CDR3: CATNPTSGRPNNEQFF. The DNA of the CDR3 is TGTGCCACCAACCCGACTAGCGGGAGGCCCAACAATGAGCAGTTCTTC. Full variable domain (rest looked up from reference TRBV15 and TRBJ2-1): DAMVIQNPRYQVTQFGKPVTLSCSQTLNHNVMYWYQQKSSQAPKLLFHYYDKDFNNEADTPDNFQSRRPNTSFCFLDIRSPGLGDTAMYLCATNPTSGRPNNEQFFGPGTRLTVL.

J is TRBJ2-5 and V is TRBV29-1, with D possibly being TRBD1 (6 bases). The closer fit of TRBJ2-7 to the DNA end suggests the J call may be wrong. The length of the CDR3 is 12 residues. The V gene's germline CDR1 is SQVTM and CDR2 ANQGSEA. The DNA of the CDR3 is TGCAGCGTTGGATCAGGGACATACGAGCAGTACTTC. Its translation is CSVGSGTYEQYF.

Points on this clone: This may be a read error: a much more frequent sequence differs by one nucleotide. The rearrangement links TRBV9 to TRBJ2-2; tentatively, D is TRBD2 (5 bases). The CDR3 extends over 17 amino acids. The germline gives CDR1 SGDLS, CDR2 YYNGEE. The CDR3 DNA reads as TGTGCCAGCAGCGTAGGTTGGGTCGGCAGGAACACCGGGGAGCCGTTTTTT. As protein: CASSVGWVGRNTGEPFF.

The chain is built from TRBV6-5 and TRBJ2-7; no clear D. The V end lost 0 bases, the J end lost 3 bases, and 15 bases lay between the germline ends. Germline values: CDR1 MNHEY, CDR2 SVGAGI. The CDR3 is 16 amino acids. The CDR3 nucleotides are TGTGCCAGCAGTTACTCGTTTCCGGTTATAGGCTACGAGCAGTACTTC. Translated, it gives CASSYSFPVIGYEQYF.

In this sample, this clone turned up once. The gene calls are TRBV19 and TRBJ2-3, with D possibly matching TRBD1 (5 bases). Trimming removed 6 bases at V and 0 bases at J, with 7 bases between. The CDR3 is made up of 13 amino acids. From germline, CDR1 is LNHDA and CDR2 SQIVND (reference sequence). The CDR3 reads CASRGRSTDTQYF. The CDR3 nucleotides read TGTGCCAGTAGGGGGCGTAGCACAGATACGCAGTATTTT. The variable domain in full, with the rest retrieved from reference TRBV19 and TRBJ2-3, is DGGITQSPKYLFRKEGQNVTLSCEQNLNHDAMYWYRQDPGQGLRLIYYSQIVNDFQKGDIAEGYSVSREKKESFPLTVTSAQKNPTAFYLCASRGRSTDTQYFGPGTRLTVL.

About this clone itself: This likely reflects a read error, since a far larger clone is one base away. This specimen includes other DNA sequences encoding the same CDR3. The chain recombines TRBV30 with TRBJ2-5; D unresolved. Trimming stripped 0 bases from V and 5 bases from J, with 19 bases between. This CDR3 has 16 amino acids. Germline CDR1 and CDR2: GTSNPN and SVGIG (reference sequence). CDR3 region: CAWSVGWTNLRETQYF. The DNA of the CDR3 is TGTGCCTGGAGTGTGGGGTGGACGAATCTCCGGGAGACCCAGTACTTC.

The CDR3 nucleotides are TGTGCCAGCAGCTTGGGGTCGGGACCCTCCTACGAGCAGTACTTC. Translation: CASSLGSGPSYEQYF. The V and J genes are TRBV5-4 and TRBJ2-7; D tentatively fits TRBD1 or TRBD2 (5 bases each). The V gene's germline CDR1 is SGHNT and CDR2 YYREEE (reference sequence). Between the trimmed V and J ends, which lost 0 bases and 0 bases, there was a span of 10 bases. This CDR3 region has 15 residues. The complete variable domain, with remaining parts taken from reference TRBV5-4 and TRBJ2-7, reads ETGVTQSPTHLIKTRGQQVTLRCSSQSGHNTVSWYQQALGQGPQFIFQYYREEENGRGNFPPRFSGLQFPNYSSELNVNALELDDSALYLCASSLGSGPSYEQYFGPGTRLTVT.

This clone was counted a single time. The J gene is TRBJ1-5, the V gene TRBV27, with TRBD1 matching over 8 bases. Trimming took 4 bases from V and 4 from J; bases not matched to a gene: 3. This CDR3 is built from 14 residues. The germline gives CDR1 MNHEY, CDR2 SMNVEV (reference sequence). The CDR3 sequence: CASSSRTGNQPQHF. DNA of the CDR3: TGTGCCAGCAGTTCGAGGACAGGGAATCAGCCCCAGCATTTT.

The V and J genes are TRBV6-1 and TRBJ2-1, with 10 bases lining up with TRBD2. Germline trimming cut 4 bases from V and 1 base from J; bases unmatched to any gene: 1. Germline assignment: CDR1 MNHNS and CDR2 SASEGT. The CDR3 runs to 15 residues. The CDR3 spells CASSVLAGSYNEQFF. In DNA form, the CDR3 reads TGTGCCAGCAGTGTACTAGCGGGATCCTACAATGAGCAGTTCTTC.

The chain carries TRBV5-4 and TRBJ2-2, with unresolved D. Looked up from germline, CDR1 is SGHNT and CDR2 is YYREEE (reference sequence). This CDR3 comprises 14 residues. Trimming cost V 2 bases and J 6 bases, with 11 bases left between them. This CDR3 reads CASSFAGRAGELFF. CDR3 bases: TGTGCCAGCAGCTTCGCCGGCCGAGCCGGGGAGCTGTTTTTT.

A word on this clone: A much more abundant neighbour one base away suggests this may be a read error. Other DNA variants within this sample encode the same CDR3. J is TRBJ2-5 and V is TRBV5-4; possibly TRBD2 for D (6 bases). The last part of the DNA fits TRBJ2-7 better; the J call may be wrong. The CDR3 has 13 residues. The germline V gene has CDR1 SGHNT and CDR2 YYREEE (reference sequence). The CDR3 is CASSLWGAYEQYF. The CDR3 region has the DNA TGTGCCAGCAGCCTGTGGGGGGCCTACGAGCAGTACTTC.

V is TRBV9 and J is TRBJ2-7; TRBD1 aligns across 10 bases. The V and J ends lost 0 bases and 4 bases, in that order; junction bases with no gene match: 4. This CDR3 has 15 residues. Germline V gives CDR1 SGDLS, CDR2 YYNGEE. The CDR3 nucleotides read TGTGCCAGCAGCGTAGGAGACAGGGGGCTATACGAGCAGTACTTC. It is translated as CASSVGDRGLYEQYF.

The V gene is TRBV4-1, the J gene TRBJ2-7, with TRBD2 as a possible D gene (5 bases). This CDR3 comprises 15 residues. Germline V CDR1 and CDR2: MGHRA, YSYEKL. Trimming left V 3 bases short and J 4 bases short, with 16 bases between. In DNA form, the CDR3 reads TGCGCCAGCAGCCATCCCGGGATATCAGAGTACGAGCAGTACTTC. Its protein is CASSHPGISEYEQYF.

This clone has a single count. The chain carries TRBV2 and TRBJ2-1; TRBD1 matches at 7 bases. The junction had 8 bases not matched to a gene; V was cut back by 7 bases and J by 5 bases. Germline V gene lookup returns CDR1 SNHLY and CDR2 FYNNEI. This CDR3 has 14 amino acids. The CDR3 region is CASNNRDRDNEQFF. DNA of the CDR3: TGTGCCAGCAATAACCGGGACAGAGACAATGAGCAGTTCTTC. Filled out from reference TRBV2 and TRBJ2-1, the complete variable domain reads EPEVTQTPSHQVTQMGQEVILRCVPISNHLYFYWYRQILGQKVEFLVSFYNNEISEKSEIFDDQFSVERPDGSNFTLKIRSTKLEDSAMYFCASNNRDRDNEQFFGPGTRLTVL.

The chain couples TRBV6-6 to TRBJ2-7; 7 bases are a match to TRBD2. The CDR3 sequence is 13 residues long. Germline V gene data show CDR1 as MNHNY and CDR2 as SVGAGI (reference sequence). V was clipped by 6 bases and J by 4 bases; unmatched bases: 6. CDR3 coding DNA: TGTGCCAGCAGCCGAGGACTAGGGTACGAGCAGTACTTC. Translating it yields CASSRGLGYEQYF.

V is TRBV5-1 and J is TRBJ1-1; D unresolved. The CDR3 runs 14 residues. Trimming stripped 4 bases from V and 3 bases from J, with 13 bases between. In germline, CDR1 is SGHRS, CDR2 YFSETQ. CDR3 sequence (DNA): TGCGCCAGCAGCCCGTTTGGCGGGGACACTGAAGCTTTCTTT. It translates to CASSPFGGDTEAFF.

The CDR3 protein is CAWSILRGTEAFF. CDR3 coding DNA: TGTGCCTGGAGTATCCTAAGGGGAACTGAAGCTTTCTTT. The gene calls are TRBV30 and TRBJ1-1, with a possible D match to TRBD1 (5 bases). The length of the CDR3 is 13 residues. Germline values: CDR1 GTSNPN, CDR2 SVGIG (reference sequence). V lost 2 bases, J lost 5 bases, and 12 bases lay in between. Looking up the rest from reference TRBV30 and TRBJ1-1 gives the full variable domain: SQTIHQWPATLVQPVGSPLSLECTVEGTSNPNLYWYRQAAGRGLQLLFYSVGIGQISSEVPQNLSASRPQDRQFILSSKKLLLSDSGFYLCAWSILRGTEAFFGQGTRLTVV.

This chain connects TRBV29-1 to TRBJ2-3; the match to TRBD1 covers 7 bases. Germline CDR1 is SQVTM and CDR2 is ANQGSEA. Unmatched junction bases numbered 6, after V lost 7 bases and J lost 2 bases. The CDR3 runs 13 residues. Here the CDR3 DNA reads TGCAGCGAGAACAGGGGAAACACAGATACGCAGTATTTT. Its protein is CSENRGNTDTQYF.

The chain carries TRBV7-2 and TRBJ1-2; 10 positions match TRBD1. Germline trimming cut 7 bases from V and 5 bases from J; bases unmatched to any gene: 7. The CDR3 spans 14 residues. Germline values: CDR1 SGHTA, CDR2 FQGNSA. The CDR3 nucleotides are TGTGCCAGCACCCCTGACAGGGGGCTTTATGGCTACACCTTC. It codes for CASTPDRGLYGYTF.

The J gene is TRBJ2-7, the V gene TRBV29-1; D not resolved. Per the germline V gene, CDR1 is SQVTM and CDR2 is ANQGSEA. With 0 bases removed from V and 4 bases from J, the gap between germline ends came to 10 bases. The CDR3 has 13 residues. The CDR3 reads CSVEDPMGYEQYF. The CDR3, as DNA: TGCAGCGTTGAAGATCCAATGGGGTACGAGCAGTACTTC.

The genes are TRBV6-5 and TRBJ2-7; TRBD2 is a possible D gene (6 bases). Trimming took off 0 bases at V and 5 bases at J, with 11 bases between the two ends. The germline CDR1 and CDR2 sequences are MNHEY and SVGAGI. The CDR3 consists of 14 residues. This CDR3 is CASSYSGGSNEQYF. The CDR3 region has the DNA TGTGCCAGCAGTTACTCGGGGGGATCCAACGAGCAGTACTTC.

V and J are TRBV7-3 and TRBJ2-1; TRBD2 aligns across 9 bases. J gave up 11 bases and V 5 bases, and 16 bases lay outside the gene matches. In germline, CDR1 is SGHTA, CDR2 FQGTGA. This CDR3 comprises 16 residues. The CDR3 bases are TGTGCCAGCAGCCCCGTAGCGGGAGTACCAGGGGGGCAGCAGTTCTTC. Translation gives CASSPVAGVPGGQQFF.

The chain has TRBV5-1 and TRBJ2-3; 9 bases are shared with TRBD2. The germline CDR1 and CDR2 sequences are SGHRS and YFSETQ. This CDR3 has 15 residues. V dropped 4 bases and J dropped 4; count of bases not matched to a gene: 7. The DNA for the CDR3 is TGCGCCAGCAGCGTTAGCGGGAGAAGTGCAGATACGCAGTATTTT. Its protein is CASSVSGRSADTQYF. The variable domain in full, completed from reference TRBV5-1 and TRBJ2-3, reads KAGVTQTPRYLIKTRGQQVTLSCSPISGHRSVSWYQQTPGQGLQFLFEYFSETQRNKGNFPGRFSGRQFSNSRSEMNVSTLELGDSALYLCASSVSGRSADTQYFGPGTRLTVL.

This clone was found once. V and J are TRBV6-5 and TRBJ2-5; 8 nucleotides agree with TRBD1. Losses at the gene ends were 10 bases for V and 1 base for J; bases not matched to a gene: 8. The CDR3 spans 14 residues. Germline loops: CDR1 MNHEY, CDR2 SVGAGI. The CDR3 nucleotides are TGTGCCACAGCAGGGGGCGGTCCCCAAGAGACCCAGTACTTC. It encodes CATAGGGPQETQYF.